The rows below give T cell receptor beta chains drawn from one sample of a study of identical twins. TCRdb reprocessed the 5' RACE reads via MiXCR and lists one record per CDR3 protein. The sample yields around 250,000 distinct CDR3 sequences, about 7% seen once. This sample also appeared in a second study, on yellow fever vaccine responses in identical twins.

Material: memory (CD45RO+) T cells sorted from blood. The receptors derive from a woman between 18 and 30 years old in good health. The CDR3 runs from the conserved cysteine through the conserved F or W. The D gene is left open where the match is weak. For some rows the clone size is stated as once, few or many, or as a class when expanded; others skip it.

>NA|TRBD2|TRBJ2-2|TRBV15
TGTGCCACCAGCGCCGGGACTAGCGCAACCGGGGAGCTGTTTTTT
CATSAGTSATGELFF
>many|NA|TRBJ1-6|TRBV12-3/TRBV12-4
TGTGCCAGCACAACCCGGCACAGCAATAATTCACCCCTCCACTTT
CASTTRHSNNSPLHF
>many|NA|TRBJ2-5|TRBV29-1
TGCAGCGAAAGGACGCCGGGAGAGACCCAGTACTTC
CSERTPGETQYF
>few|NA|TRBJ2-1|TRBV10-1
TGCGCCAGCAGGCAAACCTGGTGCTGGCGTTACAATGAGCAGTTCTTC
CASRQTWCWRYNEQFF
>NA|TRBD2|TRBJ2-1|TRBV7-9
TGTGCCAGCAGCTTAGCTAGGGGGACTAGATCCTACAATGAGCAGTTCTTC
CASSLARGTRSYNEQFF
>many|NA|TRBJ2-2|TRBV7-2
TGTGCCAGCAGCTTTAGGCTAGCAACGAACACCGGGGAGCTGTTTTTT
CASSFRLATNTGELFF
>few|TRBD1|TRBJ1-2|TRBV4-1
TGCGCCAGCAGCCCTTCTACAGGGGGAAGAGGCTACACCTTC
CASSPSTGGRGYTF
>NA|TRBD1|TRBJ1-1|TRBV7-2
TGTGCCAGCAGCCAAGACAGGGTCACTGAAGCTTTCTTT
CASSQDRVTEAFF
>many|NA|TRBJ1-1|TRBV29-1
TGCAGCGTTGATGGCGGGGTGTCGGCAGCTTTCTTT
CSVDGGVSAAFF
>NA|NA|TRBJ2-7|TRBV6-8
TGTGCCCCCCCGTTCGCGGCCTACGAGCAGTACTTC
CAPPFAAYEQYF
>few|TRBD2|TRBJ2-7|TRBV20-1
TGCAGTGCAACCCCCCTGGCGGGAGGGACCTACGAGCAGTACTTC
CSATPLAGGTYEQYF
>NA|NA|TRBJ2-1|TRBV7-2
TGTGCCAGCAGCTTAGATTGGACTCGAGGAAATGAGCAGTTCTTC
CASSLDWTRGNEQFF
>many|TRBD2|TRBJ2-5|TRBV20-1
TGCAGTGCCGGGACTAGCGGGGGGGCGTCCCAGTACTTC
CSAGTSGGASQYF
>NA|NA|TRBJ2-6|TRBV3-1
TGTGCCAGCTGTTTAGTTTTGGTAGAGGGGTCTGGGGCCAACGTCCTGACTTTC
CASCLVLVEGSGANVLTF
>many|NA|TRBJ2-2|TRBV7-8
TGTGCCAGCAGCTTGCTGGGGCACTACACCGGGGAGCTGTTTTTT
CASSLLGHYTGELFF
>NA|NA|TRBJ2-1|TRBV6-4
TGTGCCAGCAGTGTTGGGGATAGCTCCTACAATGAGCAGTTCTTC
CASSVGDSSYNEQFF
>NA|NA|TRBJ2-3|TRBV20-1
TGCAGTGCTGCGTTTTGGGGCAGGACTACCACAGATACGCAGTATTTT
CSAAFWGRTTTDTQYF
>few|NA|TRBJ2-2|TRBV3-1
TGTGCCAGCAGCCAAGATTTTTTCCTTACCGGGGAGCTGTTTTTT
CASSQDFFLTGELFF
>many|NA|TRBJ2-7|TRBV4-2
TGTGCCAGCAGCAAAAGCGGGACAGGTGCCTACGAGCAGTACTTC
CASSKSGTGAYEQYF
>many|NA|TRBJ1-2|TRBV6-5
TGTGCCAGCAGTTACTCGATACAGGTCCTGGATGGCTACACCTTC
CASSYSIQVLDGYTF
>NA|NA|TRBJ1-1|TRBV28
TGTGCCAGCAGTTCCTCGGGGGGGGGGAGCACTGAAGCTTTCTTT
CASSSSGGGSTEAFF
>few|TRBD2|TRBJ2-3|TRBV5-1
TGCGCCAGCAGCCAACTAGCGGGGGGCTTAGATACGCAGTATTTT
CASSQLAGGLDTQYF
>few|NA|TRBJ2-3|TRBV2
TGTGCCAGCAGTGAAGATACGCAGTATTTT
CASSEDTQYF
>many|TRBD1|TRBJ2-3|TRBV20-1
TGCAGTGCTAGGGTGGACAGGGGAATCTTAACTAGCACAGATACGCAGTATTTT
CSARVDRGILTSTDTQYF
>few|TRBD2|TRBJ2-5|TRBV12-3/TRBV12-4
TGTGCCAGCAGTTTAGAGCGGGGGGCATGGGAGACCCAGTACTTC
CASSLERGAWETQYF
>NA|NA|TRBJ2-7|TRBV11-3
TGTGCCAGCAGCCCGTCGACATTTTCGGGCTCCTACGAGCAGTACTTC
CASSPSTFSGSYEQYF
>many|NA|TRBJ2-1|TRBV10-3
TGTGCCATCAGTGTAGTCGGACAGAGCAGGGGCTCCTACAATGAGCAGTTCTTC
CAISVVGQSRGSYNEQFF
>many|NA|TRBJ2-1|TRBV15
TGTGCCACCAAACCAAGCTTTATAGGCGATGAGCAGTTCTTC
CATKPSFIGDEQFF
>few|TRBD2|TRBJ2-1|TRBV10-3
TGTGCCATCAGTTTTAAACCGGGACTAGCGGGAGGGAATGAGCAGTTCTTC
CAISFKPGLAGGNEQFF
>NA|NA|TRBJ2-3|TRBV12-5
TGTGCTAGTGGTTTGGGACTAGGGACAGATACGCAGTATTTT
CASGLGLGTDTQYF
>many|TRBD1|TRBJ1-1|TRBV11-2
TGTGCCAGCAGCAAGCGGGACAGTTTGAACACTGAAGCTTTCTTT
CASSKRDSLNTEAFF
>many|TRBD1|TRBJ1-2|TRBV2
TGTGCCAGCAGATCGGACAGGGGCAATGGCTACACCTTC
CASRSDRGNGYTF
>NA|TRBD1|TRBJ2-7|TRBV11-2
TGTGCCAGCAGCTGGACAGGGGATGGTAAAATGGAGCAGTACTTC
CASSWTGDGKMEQYF
>few|NA|TRBJ1-2|TRBV6-1
TGTGCCAGCAAGAGGGCCAACTATGGCTACACCTTC
CASKRANYGYTF
>NA|NA|TRBJ2-5|TRBV29-1
TGCAGCGTTCGTACCTCTCAGATGGTTCAAGAGACCCAGTACTTC
CSVRTSQMVQETQYF
>NA|TRBD1|TRBJ2-7|TRBV28
TGTGCCAGCAGTCCCCCCGTGGGACAGGGTACGAACTCCTACGAGCAGTACTTC
CASSPPVGQGTNSYEQYF
>few|NA|TRBJ2-3|TRBV7-8
TGTGCCAGCAGCTTACGTGGTTCGGGCCATAGCACAGATACGCAGTATTTT
CASSLRGSGHSTDTQYF
>many|NA|TRBJ1-2|TRBV5-5
TGTGCCAGCAGCGAGACAGGTGGTGGCTACACCTTC
CASSETGGGYTF
>few|TRBD1|TRBJ2-3|TRBV7-9
TGTGCCAGCAGGGGGGACAGGGTCACAGATACGCAGTATTTT
CASRGDRVTDTQYF
>NA|TRBD1|TRBJ2-1|TRBV12-3/TRBV12-4
TGTGCCAGCACCTCCCGGGTTACAGGGGGCATTGAGCAGTTCTTC
CASTSRVTGGIEQFF
>few|TRBD2|TRBJ2-1|TRBV24-1
TGTGCCACCAGTGATTCCCGCCCAGCGGGAGCGAACAATGAGCAGTTCTTC
CATSDSRPAGANNEQFF
>few|NA|TRBJ2-5|TRBV5-1
TGCGCCAGCAGCTTGGCCGCAGGGGAGGAGACCCAGTACTTC
CASSLAAGEETQYF
>few|NA|TRBJ1-2|TRBV5-1
TGCGCCAGCAGCACCGGGAGCCAAGAGGATGGCTACACCTTC
CASSTGSQEDGYTF
>NA|NA|TRBJ1-2|TRBV14
TGTGCCAGCAGCCAAGCATCTCCAGGGGTGGGTGGCTACACCTTC
CASSQASPGVGGYTF
>many|NA|TRBJ1-3|TRBV9
TGTGCCAGCAGCGATGGACCTTTCTCTGGAAACACCATATATTTT
CASSDGPFSGNTIYF
>many|NA|TRBJ1-6|TRBV5-1
TGCGCCAGCAGCTTGGTTGGGGTTAATTCACCCCTCCACTTT
CASSLVGVNSPLHF
>few|NA|TRBJ2-2|TRBV18
TGTGCCAGCTCACCACCGTTAACCGGGGAGCTGTTTTTT
CASSPPLTGELFF
>NA|TRBD2|TRBJ2-3|TRBV4-2
TGTGCCAGCAGCCAAGACACTAGCGGGAGGCGCTCAGATACGCAGTATTTT
CASSQDTSGRRSDTQYF
>many|NA|TRBJ2-1|TRBV5-1
TGCGCCAGCAGCTTTCAGACCACGAGCTCCTACAATGAGCAGTTCTTC
CASSFQTTSSYNEQFF
>NA|TRBD2|TRBJ2-7|TRBV5-1
TGCGCCAGCAGCCAGGATCTAGCGGGAGGGCCCTACGAGCAGTACTTC
CASSQDLAGGPYEQYF